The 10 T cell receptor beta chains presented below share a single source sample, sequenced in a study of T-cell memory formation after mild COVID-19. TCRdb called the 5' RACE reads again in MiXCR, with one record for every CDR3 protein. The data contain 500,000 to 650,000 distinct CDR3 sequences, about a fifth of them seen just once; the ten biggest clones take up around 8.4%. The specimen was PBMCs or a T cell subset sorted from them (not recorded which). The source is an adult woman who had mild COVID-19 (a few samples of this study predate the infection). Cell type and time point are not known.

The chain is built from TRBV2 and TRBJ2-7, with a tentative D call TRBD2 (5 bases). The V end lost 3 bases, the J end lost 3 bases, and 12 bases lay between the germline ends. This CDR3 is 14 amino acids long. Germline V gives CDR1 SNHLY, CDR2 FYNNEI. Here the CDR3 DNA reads TGTGCCAGCAGTGAGAGGGAAACCCGCTACGAGCAGTACTTC. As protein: CASSERETRYEQYF.

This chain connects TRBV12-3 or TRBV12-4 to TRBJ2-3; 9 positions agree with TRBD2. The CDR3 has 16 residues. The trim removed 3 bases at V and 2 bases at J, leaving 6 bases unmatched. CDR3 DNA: TGTGCCAGCAGTTTGACTAGCGGACAGACCACAGATACGCAGTATTTT. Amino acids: CASSLTSGQTTDTQYF.

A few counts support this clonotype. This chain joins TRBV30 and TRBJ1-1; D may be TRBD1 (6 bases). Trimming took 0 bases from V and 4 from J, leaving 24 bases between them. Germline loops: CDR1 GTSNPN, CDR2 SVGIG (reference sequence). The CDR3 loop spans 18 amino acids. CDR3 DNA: TGTGCCTGGAGTGTACTTGGTTCTGGCCAGGGGCGCGGCACTGAAGCTTTCTTT. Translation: CAWSVLGSGQGRGTEAFF.

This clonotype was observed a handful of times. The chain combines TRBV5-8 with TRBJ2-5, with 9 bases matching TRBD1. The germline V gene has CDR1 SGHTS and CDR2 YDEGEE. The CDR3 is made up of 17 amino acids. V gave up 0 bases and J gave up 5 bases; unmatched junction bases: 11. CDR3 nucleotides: TGTGCCAGCAGCTTGGCTCGTACAGGGGGCTTTTCGGAGACCCAGTACTTC. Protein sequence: CASSLARTGGFSETQYF.

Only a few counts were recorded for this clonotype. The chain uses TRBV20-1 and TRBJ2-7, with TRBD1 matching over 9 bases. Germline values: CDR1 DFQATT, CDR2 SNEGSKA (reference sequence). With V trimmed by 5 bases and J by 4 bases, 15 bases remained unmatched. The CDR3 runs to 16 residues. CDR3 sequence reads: CSAPSHTGQGGYEQYF. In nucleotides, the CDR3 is TGCAGTGCTCCCTCTCACACGGGACAGGGAGGTTACGAGCAGTACTTC.

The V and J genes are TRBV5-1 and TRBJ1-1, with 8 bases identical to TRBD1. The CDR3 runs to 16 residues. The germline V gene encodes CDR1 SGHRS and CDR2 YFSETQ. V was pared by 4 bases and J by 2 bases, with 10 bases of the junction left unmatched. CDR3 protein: CASSQRQGSLNTEAFF. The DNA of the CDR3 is TGCGCCAGCAGCCAAAGACAGGGGAGTCTTAACACTGAAGCTTTCTTT. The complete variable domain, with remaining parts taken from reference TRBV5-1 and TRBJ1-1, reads KAGVTQTPRYLIKTRGQQVTLSCSPISGHRSVSWYQQTPGQGLQFLFEYFSETQRNKGNFPGRFSGRQFSNSRSEMNVSTLELGDSALYLCASSQRQGSLNTEAFFGQGTRLTVV.

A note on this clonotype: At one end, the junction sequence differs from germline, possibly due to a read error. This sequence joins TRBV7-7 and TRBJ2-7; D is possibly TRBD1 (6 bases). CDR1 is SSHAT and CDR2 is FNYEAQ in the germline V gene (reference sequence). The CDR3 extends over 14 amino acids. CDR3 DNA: TGTGCTAGCAGCTTAGCACAGGGAAACTACGAGCAGTACTTC. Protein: CASSLAQGNYEQYF.

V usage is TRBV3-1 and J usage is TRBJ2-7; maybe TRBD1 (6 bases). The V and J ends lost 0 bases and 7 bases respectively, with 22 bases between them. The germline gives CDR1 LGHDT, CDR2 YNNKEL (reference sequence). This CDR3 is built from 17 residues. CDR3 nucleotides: TGTGCCAGCAGCCAAGATAATTTCGGGACACCAGGTTGGGAGCAGTACTTC. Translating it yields CASSQDNFGTPGWEQYF.

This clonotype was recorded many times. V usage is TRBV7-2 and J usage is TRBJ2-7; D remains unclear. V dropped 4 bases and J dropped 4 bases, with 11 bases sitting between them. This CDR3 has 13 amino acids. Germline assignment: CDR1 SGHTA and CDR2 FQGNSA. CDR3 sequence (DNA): TGTGCCAGCAGCTCTCCCCTGGAGTACGAGCAGTACTTC. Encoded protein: CASSSPLEYEQYF.

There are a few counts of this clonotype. DNA for the CDR3: TGTGCCAGCAGTGAAGAGCAGATATCTTACAATGAGCAGTTCTTC. This encodes CASSEEQISYNEQFF. The chain links TRBV2 to TRBJ2-1; D gene uncertain. The CDR3 spans 15 residues. V was pared by 1 base and J by 4 bases, with 11 bases between. The germline V gene has CDR1 SNHLY and CDR2 FYNNEI.